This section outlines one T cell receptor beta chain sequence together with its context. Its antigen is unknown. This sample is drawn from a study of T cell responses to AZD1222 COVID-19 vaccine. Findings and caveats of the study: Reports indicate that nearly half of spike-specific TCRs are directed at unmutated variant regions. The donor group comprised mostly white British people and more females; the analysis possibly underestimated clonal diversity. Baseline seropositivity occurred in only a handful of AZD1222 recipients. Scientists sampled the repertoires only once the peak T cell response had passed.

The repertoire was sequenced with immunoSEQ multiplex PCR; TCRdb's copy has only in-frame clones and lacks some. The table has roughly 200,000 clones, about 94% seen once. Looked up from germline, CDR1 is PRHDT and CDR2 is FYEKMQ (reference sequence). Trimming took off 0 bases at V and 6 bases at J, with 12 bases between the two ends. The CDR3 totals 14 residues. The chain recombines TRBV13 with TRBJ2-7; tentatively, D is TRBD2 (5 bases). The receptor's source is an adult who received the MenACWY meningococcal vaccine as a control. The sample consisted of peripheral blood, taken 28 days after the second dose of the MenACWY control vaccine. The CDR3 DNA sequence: TGTGCCAGCAGCTTAGGCCTCTACGGGATCGAGCAGTACTTC. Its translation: CASSLGLYGIEQYF.